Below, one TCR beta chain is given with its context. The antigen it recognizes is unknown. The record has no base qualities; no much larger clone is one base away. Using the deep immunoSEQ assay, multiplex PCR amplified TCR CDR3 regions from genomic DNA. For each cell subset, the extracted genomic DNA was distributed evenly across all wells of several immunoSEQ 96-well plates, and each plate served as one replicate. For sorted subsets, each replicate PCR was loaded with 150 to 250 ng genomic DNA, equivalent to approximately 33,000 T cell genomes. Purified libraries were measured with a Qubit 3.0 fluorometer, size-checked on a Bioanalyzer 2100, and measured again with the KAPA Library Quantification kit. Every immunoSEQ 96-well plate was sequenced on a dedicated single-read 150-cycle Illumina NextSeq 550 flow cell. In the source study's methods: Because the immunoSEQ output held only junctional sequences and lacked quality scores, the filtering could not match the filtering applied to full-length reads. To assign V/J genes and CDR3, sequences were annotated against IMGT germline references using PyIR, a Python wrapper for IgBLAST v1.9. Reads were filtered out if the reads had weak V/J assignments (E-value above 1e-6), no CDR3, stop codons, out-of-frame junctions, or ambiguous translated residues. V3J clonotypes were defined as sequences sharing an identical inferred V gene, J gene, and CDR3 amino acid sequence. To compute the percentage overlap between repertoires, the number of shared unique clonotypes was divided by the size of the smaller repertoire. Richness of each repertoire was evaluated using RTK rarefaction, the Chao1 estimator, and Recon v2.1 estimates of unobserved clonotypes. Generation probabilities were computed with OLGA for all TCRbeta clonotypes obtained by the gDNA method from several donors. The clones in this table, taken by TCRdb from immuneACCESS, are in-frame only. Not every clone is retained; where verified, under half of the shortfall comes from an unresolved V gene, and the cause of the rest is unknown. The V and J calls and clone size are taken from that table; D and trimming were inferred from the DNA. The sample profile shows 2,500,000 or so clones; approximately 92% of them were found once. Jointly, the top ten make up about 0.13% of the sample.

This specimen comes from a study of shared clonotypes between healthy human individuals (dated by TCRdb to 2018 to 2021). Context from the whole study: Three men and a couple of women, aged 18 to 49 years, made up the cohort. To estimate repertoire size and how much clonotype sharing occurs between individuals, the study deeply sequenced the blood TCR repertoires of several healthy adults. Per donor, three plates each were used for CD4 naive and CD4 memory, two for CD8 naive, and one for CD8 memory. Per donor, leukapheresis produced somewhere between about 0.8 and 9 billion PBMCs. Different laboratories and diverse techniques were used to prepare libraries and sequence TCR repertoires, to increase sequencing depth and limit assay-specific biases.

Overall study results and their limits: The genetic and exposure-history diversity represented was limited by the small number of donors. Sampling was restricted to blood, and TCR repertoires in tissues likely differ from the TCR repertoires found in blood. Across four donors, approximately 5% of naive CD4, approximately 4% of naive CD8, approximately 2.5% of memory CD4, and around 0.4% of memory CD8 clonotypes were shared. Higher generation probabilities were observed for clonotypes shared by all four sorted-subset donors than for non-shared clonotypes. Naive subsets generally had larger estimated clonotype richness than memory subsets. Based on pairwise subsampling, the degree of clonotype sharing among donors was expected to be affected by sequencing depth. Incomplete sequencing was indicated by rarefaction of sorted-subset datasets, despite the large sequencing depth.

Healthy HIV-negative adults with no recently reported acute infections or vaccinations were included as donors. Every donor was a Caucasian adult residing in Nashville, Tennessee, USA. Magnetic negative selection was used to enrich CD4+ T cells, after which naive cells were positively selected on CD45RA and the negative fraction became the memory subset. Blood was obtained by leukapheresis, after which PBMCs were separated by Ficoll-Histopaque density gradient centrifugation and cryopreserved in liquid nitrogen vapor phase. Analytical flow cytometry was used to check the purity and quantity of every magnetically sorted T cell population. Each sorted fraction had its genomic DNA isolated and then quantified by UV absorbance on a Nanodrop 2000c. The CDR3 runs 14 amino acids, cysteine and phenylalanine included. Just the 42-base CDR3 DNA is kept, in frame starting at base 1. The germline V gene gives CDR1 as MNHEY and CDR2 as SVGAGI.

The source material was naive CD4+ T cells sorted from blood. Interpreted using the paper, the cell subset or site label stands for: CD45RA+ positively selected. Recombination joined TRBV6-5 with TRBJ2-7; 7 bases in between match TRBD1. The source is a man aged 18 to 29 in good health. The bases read TGTGTTACACTTCGGGACAGAAGAAGCTACGAGCAGTACTTC. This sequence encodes CVTLRDRRSYEQYF.